Here is one T cell receptor (beta chain) with its context. Its antigen is not identified. Time point: pretreatment peripheral blood. Sampling of each patient yielded between 1 and 8 specimens, collected pretreatment and on-treatment. Assay: immunoSEQ multiplex PCR; the TCRdb copy retains only in-frame clones and omits some. Among just over 50,000 clones, around 80% were seen once, and the ten largest hold 3.5% to 4.5%. Germline V gene data show CDR1 as KGHSH and CDR2 as LQKENI. The length of the CDR3 is 14 residues. Trimming removed 4 bases at V and 8 bases at J, with 14 bases between. This sample was taken from a study of PD-L1 blockade in urothelial cancer. About the research overall: Samples came from 3 weeks, at the second dose, and 6 weeks into treatment.

Study-level findings and limits: Tumor-linked clones in blood grew more by 3 weeks in durable-benefit patients.

The specimen was PBMCs, collected around atezolizumab (anti-PD-L1) treatment. This sequence joins TRBV18 and TRBJ1-4; D might be TRBD1 (6 bases). This sequence was found in a man in his sixties or seventies with urothelial cancer. The CDR3 reads CASSLTGQREKLFF. The CDR3, as DNA: TGTGCCAGCTCACTCACCGGACAGAGAGAAAAACTGTTTTTT.